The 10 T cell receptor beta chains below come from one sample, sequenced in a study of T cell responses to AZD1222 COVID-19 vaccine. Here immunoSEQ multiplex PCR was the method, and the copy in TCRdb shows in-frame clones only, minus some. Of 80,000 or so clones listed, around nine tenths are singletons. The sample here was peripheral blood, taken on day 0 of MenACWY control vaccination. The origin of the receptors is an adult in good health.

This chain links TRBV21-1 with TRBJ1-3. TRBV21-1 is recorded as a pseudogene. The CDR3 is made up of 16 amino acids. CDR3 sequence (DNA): TGTGCCAGCAGCAAAGAGACCGGGGGTGGGAGAAACACCATATATTTT. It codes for CASSKETGGGRNTIYF.

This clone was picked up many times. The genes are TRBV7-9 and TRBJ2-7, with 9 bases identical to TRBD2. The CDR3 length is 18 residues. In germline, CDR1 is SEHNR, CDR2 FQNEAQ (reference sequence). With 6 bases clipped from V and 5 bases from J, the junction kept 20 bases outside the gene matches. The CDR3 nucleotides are TGTGCCAGCAGAACAGCGGGGGGCGGAGGAGGCTCCCAGGACGAGCAGTACTTC. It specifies CASRTAGGGGGSQDEQYF.

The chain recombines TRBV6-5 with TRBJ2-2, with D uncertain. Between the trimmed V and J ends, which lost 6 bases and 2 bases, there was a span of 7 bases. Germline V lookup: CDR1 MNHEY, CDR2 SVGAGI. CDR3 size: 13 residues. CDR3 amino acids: CASSYFNTGELFF. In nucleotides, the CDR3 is TGTGCCAGCAGCTATTTCAACACCGGGGAGCTGTTTTTT.

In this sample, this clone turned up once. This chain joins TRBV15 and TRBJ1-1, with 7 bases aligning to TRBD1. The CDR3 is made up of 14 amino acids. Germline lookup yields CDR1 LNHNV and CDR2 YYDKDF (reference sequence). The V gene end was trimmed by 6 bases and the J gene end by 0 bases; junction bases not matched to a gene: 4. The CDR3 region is CATREQGLNTEAFF. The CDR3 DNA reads TGTGCCACCAGGGAACAGGGGTTGAACACTGAAGCTTTCTTT.

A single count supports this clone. In nucleotides, the CDR3 is TGTGCCAGCAGTTTCACCGATCAGGGCCTGCAGCCCCAGCATTTT. This gives the protein CASSFTDQGLQPQHF. The V gene is TRBV28, the J gene TRBJ1-5; a weak D match, TRBD1 (5 bases). The CDR3 length is 15 residues. Trimming stripped 3 bases from V and 7 bases from J, with 16 bases between. CDR1 and CDR2 from the germline V gene are MDHEN and SYDVKM. The whole variable domain, filled in from reference TRBV28 and TRBJ1-5, reads DVKVTQSSRYLVKRTGEKVFLECVQDMDHENMFWYRQDPGLGLRLIYFSYDVKMKEKGDIPEGYSVSREKKERFSLILESASTNQTSMYLCASSFTDQGLQPQHFGDGTRLSIL.

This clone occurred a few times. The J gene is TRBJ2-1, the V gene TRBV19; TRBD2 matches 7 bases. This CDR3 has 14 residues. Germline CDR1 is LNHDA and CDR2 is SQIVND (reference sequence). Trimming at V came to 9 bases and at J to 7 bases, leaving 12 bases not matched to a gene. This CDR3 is CASWASGIRNEQFF. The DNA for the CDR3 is TGTGCCAGCTGGGCGAGCGGGATCAGAAATGAGCAGTTCTTC.

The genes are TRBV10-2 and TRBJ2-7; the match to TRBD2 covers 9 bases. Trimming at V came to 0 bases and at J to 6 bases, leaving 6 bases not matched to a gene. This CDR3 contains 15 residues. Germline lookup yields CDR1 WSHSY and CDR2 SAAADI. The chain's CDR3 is CASSESTSGRREQYF. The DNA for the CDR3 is TGCGCCAGCAGTGAGTCTACTAGCGGGCGTCGCGAGCAGTACTTC.

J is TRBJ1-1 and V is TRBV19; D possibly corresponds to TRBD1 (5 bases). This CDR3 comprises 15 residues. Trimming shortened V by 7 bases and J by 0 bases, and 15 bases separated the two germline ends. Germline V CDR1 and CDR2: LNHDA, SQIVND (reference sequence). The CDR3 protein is CASIGGAVMNTEAFF. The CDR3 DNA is TGTGCCAGTATCGGTGGGGCAGTCATGAACACTGAAGCTTTCTTT.

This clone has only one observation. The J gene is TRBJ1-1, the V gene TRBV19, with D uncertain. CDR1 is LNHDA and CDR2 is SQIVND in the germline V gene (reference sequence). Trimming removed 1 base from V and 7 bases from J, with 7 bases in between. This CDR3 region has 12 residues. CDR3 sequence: CASSIGTREAFF. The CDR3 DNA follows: TGTGCCAGTAGTATAGGGACCCGTGAAGCTTTCTTT.

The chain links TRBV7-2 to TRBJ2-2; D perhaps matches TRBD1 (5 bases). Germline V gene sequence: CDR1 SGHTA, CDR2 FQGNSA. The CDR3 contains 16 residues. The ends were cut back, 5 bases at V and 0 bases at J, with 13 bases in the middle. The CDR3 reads CASSLSRDTNTGELFF. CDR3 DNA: TGTGCCAGCAGCCTGAGCAGGGATACGAACACCGGGGAGCTGTTTTTT.